Each of the 5 T cell receptor beta chains below was sequenced from the same sample in a study of blood T cell repertoires in COVID-19. Measured with immunoSEQ multiplex PCR; TCRdb has only the in-frame clones, and not every one. Of around 190,000 clones in the sample, 89% are singletons; the top ten hold about 2.1%. Material for sequencing was peripheral blood. The receptor source for this set is a man aged 18-30 years who had recovered from COVID-19.

The chain recombines TRBV6-6 with TRBJ1-2; D is perhaps TRBD1 (6 bases). CDR3 length equals 15 residues. V lost 6 bases, J lost 4 bases, and 18 bases lay in between. Germline values: CDR1 MNHNY, CDR2 SVGAGI (reference sequence). CDR3 in DNA: TGTGCCAGCAGCCGGACAGCCAACGACATCTATGGCTACACCTTC. This sequence encodes CASSRTANDIYGYTF.

The V and J genes are TRBV18 and TRBJ1-1; unclear D gene. The CDR3 sequence is 13 residues long. Germline CDR1 KGHSH, CDR2 LQKENI. Trimming removed 4 bases from V and 10 bases from J, with 16 bases in between. The CDR3 DNA reads as TGTGCCAGCTCACAGACACCCGGAGGAGGAGCTTTCTTT. This sequence encodes CASSQTPGGGAFF.

The chain links TRBV30 to TRBJ2-2, with 10 bases fitting TRBD2. V was pared by 7 bases and J by 2 bases, with 4 bases of the junction left unmatched. This CDR3 is built from 14 residues. CDR1 and CDR2 (germline): GTSNPN, SVGIG (reference sequence). CDR3 sequence reads: CASRLAGNTGELFF. CDR3 DNA: TGTGCCTCGCGACTAGCGGGTAACACCGGGGAGCTGTTTTTT. Filled out from reference TRBV30 and TRBJ2-2, the complete variable domain reads SQTIHQWPATLVQPVGSPLSLECTVEGTSNPNLYWYRQAAGRGLQLLFYSVGIGQISSEVPQNLSASRPQDRQFILSSKKLLLSDSGFYLCASRLAGNTGELFFGEGSRLTVL.

This chain joins TRBV5-1 and TRBJ2-1, with TRBD2 matching over 8 bases. Germline V lookup: CDR1 SGHRS, CDR2 YFSETQ. The length of the CDR3 is 14 residues. The junction had 6 bases not matched to a gene; V was cut back by 4 bases and J by 6 bases. CDR3 in DNA: TGCGCCAGCAGCCCCTCCGGGGGGGGCAATGAGCAGTTCTTC. Encoded protein: CASSPSGGGNEQFF. Drawing the rest from reference TRBV5-1 and TRBJ2-1, the complete variable domain is KAGVTQTPRYLIKTRGQQVTLSCSPISGHRSVSWYQQTPGQGLQFLFEYFSETQRNKGNFPGRFSGRQFSNSRSEMNVSTLELGDSALYLCASSPSGGGNEQFFGPGTRLTVL.

CDR3 sequence: CATSVAGGPRETQYF. DNA of the CDR3: TGTGCCACCAGTGTAGCGGGAGGGCCGAGGGAGACCCAGTACTTC. This sequence joins TRBV24-1 and TRBJ2-5, with TRBD2 matching over 11 bases. V gave up 5 bases and J gave up 5 bases; unmatched junction bases: 6. The CDR3 extends over 15 amino acids. Germline V CDR1 and CDR2: KGHDR, SFDVKD.